This passage covers 20 T cell receptor beta chains from one sample sequenced in a study of T cell responses to AZD1222 COVID-19 vaccine. Only in-frame clones appear in the TCRdb table, and some are missing; sequencing was by immunoSEQ multiplex PCR. This sample has about 140,000 clones; approximately 93% occur once, and the top ten carry less than 1.5%. The sample consisted of peripheral blood, taken 28 days after the second AZD1222 dose. All receptors come from an adult who received the AZD1222 COVID-19 vaccine.

The CDR3: CASSIFVSGGSNQPQHF. In nucleotides, the CDR3 is TGTGCCAGTAGTATCTTCGTCAGTGGGGGAAGCAATCAGCCCCAGCATTTT. V is TRBV19 and J is TRBJ1-5, with D maybe TRBD1 (5 bases). V was trimmed by 3 bases and J by 1 base, leaving 16 bases between them. Germline CDR1 reads LNHDA; CDR2 reads SQIVND (reference sequence). There are 17 residues in the CDR3.

CDR3 bases: TGTGCCAGCAGCCAAAAGCGCGGGGAAGGAACTGAAGCTTTCTTT. Translated, it gives CASSQKRGEGTEAFF. V usage is TRBV3-1 (or the pseudogene TRBV3-2) and J usage is TRBJ1-1; no clear D. The V end lost 2 bases, the J end lost 5 bases, and 15 bases lay between the germline ends. Germline V gene sequence: CDR1 LGHDT, CDR2 YNNKEL (reference sequence). CDR3 length equals 15 residues.

This clone appeared a few times. The chain joins TRBV6-5 to TRBJ2-2; D gene ambiguous. Between the trimmed V and J ends, which lost 10 bases and 4 bases, there was a span of 16 bases. Germline values: CDR1 MNHEY, CDR2 SVGAGI. CDR3 length equals 14 residues. For the CDR3, the DNA is TGTGCCACCACAGCCCCTCGAGGCACCGGGGAGCTGTTTTTT. This sequence encodes CATTAPRGTGELFF.

This chain connects TRBV29-1 to TRBJ1-2; tentative D call: TRBD1 (6 bases). Looked up from germline, CDR1 is SQVTM and CDR2 is ANQGSEA. V lost 3 bases and J 7 bases, leaving 24 bases between the germline ends. The CDR3 is made up of 16 amino acids. The CDR3 protein is CSVDIAGIVGAGGYTF. CDR3 DNA sequence: TGCAGCGTTGATATTGCCGGTATTGTGGGGGCCGGTGGCTACACCTTC.

The CDR3, as DNA: TGTGCCAGCAGCTTAGAGGGCCGGAAGCTGAATATCAATCAGCCCCAGCATTTT. Protein sequence: CASSLEGRKLNINQPQHF. This chain links TRBV11-3 with TRBJ1-5; D unclear. From germline, CDR1 is SGHNT and CDR2 YENEEA. V lost 0 bases to trimming and J lost 3 bases, with 18 bases between them. This CDR3 is 18 amino acids long. Combining the CDR3 with reference TRBV11-3 and TRBJ1-5 gives the whole variable domain EAGVVQSPRYKIIEKKQPVAFWCNPISGHNTLYWYLQNLGQGPELLIRYENEEAVDDSQLPKDRFSAERLKGVDSTLKIQPAELGDSAVYLCASSLEGRKLNINQPQHFGDGTRLSIL.

This clone showed up just once. V gene TRBV5-1 combines with J gene TRBJ2-5; D is unresolved. V gave up 0 bases and J gave up 1 base, with 7 bases separating them. The germline gives CDR1 SGHRS, CDR2 YFSETQ. The CDR3 has 14 residues. CDR3 nucleotide sequence: TGCGCCAGCAGCTTGGAGGCAGTCCAAGAGACCCAGTACTTC. Translated: CASSLEAVQETQYF.

The V gene is TRBV7-6, the J gene TRBJ2-4; the D call may be TRBD1 or TRBD2 (5 bases each). The CDR3 runs 18 residues. Germline V gene lookup returns CDR1 SGHVS and CDR2 FNYEAQ. Trimming left V 1 base short and J 1 base short, with 17 bases between. The DNA of the CDR3 is TGTGCCAGCAGCTTAGTGTTGGGGGACGGGATCGCCAAAAACATTCAGTACTTC. Translating gives CASSLVLGDGIAKNIQYF.

This sequence joins TRBV19 and TRBJ2-3, with D possibly TRBD2 on 7 matching bases. Germline-derived CDR1 and CDR2 are LNHDA and SQIVND (reference sequence). The V end was cut by 3 bases, the J end by 5 bases, with 12 bases between. The CDR3 length is 14 residues. The CDR3 spells CASSIGRGIDTQYF. The CDR3 nucleotides are TGTGCCAGTAGTATTGGGAGGGGGATAGATACGCAGTATTTT. The full variable domain, rest sourced from reference TRBV19 and TRBJ2-3, is DGGITQSPKYLFRKEGQNVTLSCEQNLNHDAMYWYRQDPGQGLRLIYYSQIVNDFQKGDIAEGYSVSREKKESFPLTVTSAQKNPTAFYLCASSIGRGIDTQYFGPGTRLTVL.

The chain recombines TRBV10-1 with TRBJ2-2; TRBD2 agrees at 11 bases. Germline-derived CDR1 and CDR2 are WNHNN and SYGVQD (reference sequence). V was clipped by 0 bases and J by 2 bases; unmatched bases: 5. This CDR3 has 18 residues. The CDR3 spells CASSESTSGMSNTGELFF. DNA of the CDR3: TGCGCCAGCAGTGAGTCGACTAGCGGGATGAGTAACACCGGGGAGCTGTTTTTT.

V is TRBV4-3 and J is TRBJ2-6, with D maybe TRBD1 (6 bases). This CDR3 region has 17 residues. CDR1 and CDR2 (germline): LGHNA, YSLEER. V was shortened by 3 bases and J by 4 bases, with 16 bases between the two germline ends. CDR3 residues: CASSHGLRGSGANVLTF. The CDR3 DNA is TGCGCCAGCAGCCATGGACTCAGGGGTTCGGGGGCCAACGTCCTGACTTTC.

The chain combines TRBV18 with TRBJ2-7; D unresolved. This CDR3 region has 15 residues. V lost 0 bases and J lost 1, with 10 bases in between. In germline, CDR1 is KGHSH, CDR2 LQKENI. The CDR3 DNA sequence: TGTGCCAGCTCACCACCAGTCATCGGGTCCTACGAGCAGTACTTC. It translates to CASSPPVIGSYEQYF.

This clone was detected a few times. The CDR3 DNA sequence: TGTGCCAGCAGCTTAGGACAAAACTATGGCTACACCTTC. Residues: CASSLGQNYGYTF. This sequence joins TRBV11-1 and TRBJ1-2; D is ambiguous. The CDR3 loop spans 13 amino acids. Germline V gene sequence: CDR1 SGHAT, CDR2 FQDESV (reference sequence). The V and J ends lost 1 base and 2 bases respectively, with 5 bases between them. The full variable domain, rest sourced from reference TRBV11-1 and TRBJ1-2, is EAEVAQSPRYKITEKSQAVAFWCDPISGHATLYWYRQILGQGPELLVQFQDESVVDDSQLPKDRFSAERLKGVDSTLKIQPAELGDSAMYLCASSLGQNYGYTFGSGTRLTVV.

The gene calls are TRBV7-8 and TRBJ2-7; D may be TRBD2 (5 bases). CDR3 length: 15 residues. V lost 5 bases, J lost 1 base, and 15 bases lay in between. The V gene's germline CDR1 is SGHVS and CDR2 FQNEAQ. In DNA form, the CDR3 reads TGTGCCAGCAGCCCCGAGTTGGGGAGTTCCTACGAGCAGTACTTC. It translates to CASSPELGSSYEQYF.

The genes are TRBV4-2 and TRBJ2-1, with a tentative D call TRBD2 (6 bases). Germline V CDR1 and CDR2: LGHNA, YNFKEQ. This CDR3 region has 15 residues. The V gene lost 1 base and the J gene lost 6 bases, with 13 bases spanning the gap. CDR3 in amino acids: CASSQGLGGPNEQFF. The CDR3 nucleotides read TGTGCCAGCAGCCAAGGACTAGGAGGTCCCAATGAGCAGTTCTTC.

The chain combines TRBV7-2 with TRBJ1-1; 7 bases are a match to TRBD1. The CDR3 sequence is 14 residues long. CDR1 is SGHTA and CDR2 is FQGNSA in the germline V gene. J lost 7 bases, V lost 4 bases, and 9 bases had no gene match. CDR3 residues: CASSWKAGTVEAFF. The CDR3 nucleotides are TGTGCCAGCAGCTGGAAGGCCGGGACAGTTGAAGCTTTCTTT.

The V and J genes are TRBV5-4 and TRBJ2-3, with D maybe TRBD2 (5 bases). Germline V gene lookup returns CDR1 SGHNT and CDR2 YYREEE (reference sequence). With 2 bases removed from V and 0 bases from J, the gap between germline ends came to 16 bases. The CDR3 runs 17 residues. CDR3 region: CASSLGPAGISTDTQYF. DNA of the CDR3: TGTGCCAGCAGCTTAGGTCCTGCGGGTATTAGCACAGATACGCAGTATTTT.

The chain has TRBV19 and TRBJ2-1; the D gene is possibly TRBD1 (7 bases). Trimming took off 5 bases at V and 1 base at J, with 12 bases between the two ends. CDR3 size: 15 residues. Germline CDR1 is LNHDA and CDR2 is SQIVND (reference sequence). CDR3 amino acids: CASSPRGVSYNEQFF. CDR3 coding DNA: TGTGCCAGTAGTCCCAGGGGGGTGTCCTACAATGAGCAGTTCTTC.

The chain joins TRBV7-3 to TRBJ2-7; 7 bases agree with TRBD2. CDR3 length: 15 amino acids. Trimming took 0 bases from V and 4 from J; bases not matched to a gene: 6. Per germline, CDR1 SGHTA and CDR2 FQGTGA. For the CDR3, the DNA is TGTGCCAGCAGCTTAACGGGAGGCGGGAGTTACGAGCAGTACTTC. This gives the protein CASSLTGGGSYEQYF.

This clone came up once. J is TRBJ1-1 and V is TRBV27; D is unresolved. The CDR3 is 13 residues long. V lost 6 bases to trimming and J lost 11 bases, with 19 bases between them. Germline V gene sequence: CDR1 MNHEY, CDR2 SMNVEV (reference sequence). DNA of the CDR3: TGTGCCAGCAGCCCTCATGGACCGCTGGAGGCTTTCTTT. Its translation is CASSPHGPLEAFF.

The chain couples TRBV15 to TRBJ2-3, with D possibly being TRBD1 (6 bases). V was shortened by 2 bases and J by 3 bases, with 12 bases between the two germline ends. Per germline, CDR1 LNHNV and CDR2 YYDKDF (reference sequence). The CDR3 sequence is 15 residues long. The CDR3 loop reads CATSRNGQPTDTQYF. CDR3 nucleotide sequence: TGTGCCACCAGCAGAAACGGACAGCCTACAGATACGCAGTATTTT.